This TCR beta chain emerged from a study of shared T cell receptors in the human thymus. In this sample, this clone turned up a few times. Trimming pared 3 bases from V and 4 bases from J, leaving 12 bases between. The CDR3 runs to 15 residues. The germline V gene has CDR1 LNHDA and CDR2 SQIVND (reference sequence). Data came from immunoSEQ multiplex PCR; TCRdb stores just in-frame clones and leaves some out. The sample has about 660,000 clones, approximately 90% seen once. The same data also contributed to another study, on human thymus T cells. From that report: In corrective heart surgery, resections were taken, and these provided the thymus tissue. Gene usage for V and J segments appeared biased in thymic and blood repertoires.

This chain uses TRBV19 with TRBJ2-2; tentatively, D is TRBD1 (6 bases). The specimen was thymocytes. The clonotype originates from a boy younger than two with a congenital heart defect. The CDR3 here is CASSIYRDGTGELFF. The CDR3 region has the DNA TGTGCCAGTAGTATTTACAGGGACGGCACCGGGGAGCTGTTTTTT.